The source of this T cell receptor (beta chain) is a study of human T cells and chemical hapten exposure. Study overall: Weekly diphenylcyclopropenone doses were given to patients' scalps across the roughly 25-week study.

Findings and caveats of the study: TCRs at high frequency, those above 1 in 1000, did not change with DPC sensitization.

At least ten counts were recorded for this clonotype. Antigen specificity is unknown. The library tagged each cDNA molecule with unique molecular identifiers. Each CDR3 protein is one row after TCRdb ran MiXCR on the RACE reads. The table shows 370,000 or so distinct CDR3 sequences, with approximately 4.4% occurring only once. Germline-derived CDR1 and CDR2 are SQVTM and ANQGSEA. Trimming removed 1 base from V and 5 bases from J, with 17 bases in between. The CDR3 has 15 amino acids. Time point: patch test 1, 2 weeks after DPC sensitization. Treatment: therapeutic diphenylcyclopropenone sensitization with weekly scalp DPC.

The sequence derives from a woman aged 45-65 years with alopecia areata. Some clones in this sample may be carry-over from other donors' samples. The genes are TRBV29-1 and TRBJ2-5; D may match TRBD1 or TRBD2 (5 bases each). Source: whole blood, taken in connection with sensitization to the hapten diphenylcyclopropenone (DPC). CDR3 nucleotide sequence: TGCAGCGTTGAAGTCCCGGGACGCCTCGCGGAGACCCAGTACTTC. Translating it yields CSVEVPGRLAETQYF. Drawing the rest from reference TRBV29-1 and TRBJ2-5, the complete variable domain is SAVISQKPSRDICQRGTSLTIQCQVDSQVTMMFWYRQQPGQSLTLIATANQGSEATYESGFVIDKFPISRPNLTFSTLTVSNMSPEDSSIYLCSVEVPGRLAETQYFGPGTRLLVL.